This TCR beta chain was recovered during a study of blood T cell repertoires in COVID-19. At the level of the study: Acute and convalescent COVID-19 specimens originated in the United States, Italy and Spain. Nucleic acid was either cDNA or gDNA, and it came from T cells, B-cell-depleted T cells, or PBMCs.

The V gene lost 6 bases and the J gene lost 2 bases, with 11 bases spanning the gap. The CDR3 extends over 13 amino acids. The germline gives CDR1 LGHNA, CDR2 YNFKEQ. In the source study's methods: Amplification of reference gene primers provided the estimated nucleated cell counts. TCRdb keeps only in-frame clones here, not all; method: immunoSEQ multiplex PCR. V, J and clone size were drawn from that table, and D and trimming were deduced from the DNA. The sample lists about 72,000 clones, more than 75% occurring once. Specimen: peripheral blood. The receptor was derived from a human donor in a cohort sampled during active COVID-19. This chain joins TRBV4-2 and TRBJ2-7, with a weak D call TRBD1 (6 bases). In DNA, the CDR3 is TGTGCCAGCAGTCAGACAGGAACCTACGAGCAGTACTTC. Translation gives CASSQTGTYEQYF.